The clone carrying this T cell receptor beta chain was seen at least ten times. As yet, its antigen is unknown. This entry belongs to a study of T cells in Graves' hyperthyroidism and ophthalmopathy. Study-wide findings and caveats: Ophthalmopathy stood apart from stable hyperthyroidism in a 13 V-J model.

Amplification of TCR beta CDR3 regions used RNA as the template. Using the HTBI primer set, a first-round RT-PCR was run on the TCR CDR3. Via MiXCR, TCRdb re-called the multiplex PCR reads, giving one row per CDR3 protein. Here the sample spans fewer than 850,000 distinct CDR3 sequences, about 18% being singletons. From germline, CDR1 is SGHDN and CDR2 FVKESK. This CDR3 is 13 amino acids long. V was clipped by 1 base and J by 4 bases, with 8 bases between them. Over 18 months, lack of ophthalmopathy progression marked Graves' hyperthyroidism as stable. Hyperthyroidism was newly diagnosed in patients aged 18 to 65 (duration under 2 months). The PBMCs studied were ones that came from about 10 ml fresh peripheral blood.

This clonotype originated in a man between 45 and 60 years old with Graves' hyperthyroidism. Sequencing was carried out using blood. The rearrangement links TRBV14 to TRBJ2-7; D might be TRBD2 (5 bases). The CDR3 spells CASSQVSGYEQYF. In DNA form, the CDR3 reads TGTGCCAGCAGCCAAGTAAGCGGATACGAGCAGTACTTC. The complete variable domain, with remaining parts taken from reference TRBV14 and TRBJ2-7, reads EAGVTQFPSHSVIEKGQTVTLRCDPISGHDNLYWYRRVMGKEIKFLLHFVKESKQDESGMPNNRFLAERTGGTYSTLKVQPAELEDSGVYFCASSQVSGYEQYFGPGTRLTVT.